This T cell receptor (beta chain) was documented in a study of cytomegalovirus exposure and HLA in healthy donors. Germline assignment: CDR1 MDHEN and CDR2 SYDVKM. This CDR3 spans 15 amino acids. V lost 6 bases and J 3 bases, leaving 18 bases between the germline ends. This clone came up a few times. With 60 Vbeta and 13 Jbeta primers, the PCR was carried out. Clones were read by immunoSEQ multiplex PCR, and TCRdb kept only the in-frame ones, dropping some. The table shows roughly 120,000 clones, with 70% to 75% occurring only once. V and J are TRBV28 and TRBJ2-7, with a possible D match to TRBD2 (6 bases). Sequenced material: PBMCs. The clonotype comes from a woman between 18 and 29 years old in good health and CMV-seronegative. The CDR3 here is CASSIPGGADYEQYF. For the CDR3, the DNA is TGTGCCAGCAGCATACCTGGCGGGGCGGACTACGAGCAGTACTTC. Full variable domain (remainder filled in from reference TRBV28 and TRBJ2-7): DVKVTQSSRYLVKRTGEKVFLECVQDMDHENMFWYRQDPGLGLRLIYFSYDVKMKEKGDIPEGYSVSREKKERFSLILESASTNQTSMYLCASSIPGGADYEQYFGPGTRLTVT.